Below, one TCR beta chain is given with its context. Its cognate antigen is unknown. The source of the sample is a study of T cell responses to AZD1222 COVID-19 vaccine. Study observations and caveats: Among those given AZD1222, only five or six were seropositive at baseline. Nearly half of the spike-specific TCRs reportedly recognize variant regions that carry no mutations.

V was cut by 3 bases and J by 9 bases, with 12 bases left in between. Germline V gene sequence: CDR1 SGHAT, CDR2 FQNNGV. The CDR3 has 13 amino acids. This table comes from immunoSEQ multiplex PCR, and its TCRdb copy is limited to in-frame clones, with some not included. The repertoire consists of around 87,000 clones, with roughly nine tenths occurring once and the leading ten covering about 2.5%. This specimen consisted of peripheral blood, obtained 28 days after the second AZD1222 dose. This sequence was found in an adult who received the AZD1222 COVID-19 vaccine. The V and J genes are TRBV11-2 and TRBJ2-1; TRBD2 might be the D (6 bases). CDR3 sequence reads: CASSLWEAGEQFF. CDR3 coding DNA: TGTGCCAGCAGCTTGTGGGAGGCGGGTGAGCAGTTCTTC.